The T cell receptor (beta chain) under discussion was sequenced for a study of human T cells and chemical hapten exposure. Study-level findings and limits: TCRs exceeding a frequency of 1 in 1000 stayed unchanged under DPC sensitization. Expanded TCR sets contained significantly more large CDR3 similarity clusters than controls.

This clonotype has more than one count but fewer than ten. Its specificity is unknown. Specified time point: patch test 2, 6 weeks after DPC sensitization. Indicated treatment: therapeutic diphenylcyclopropenone sensitization with weekly scalp DPC. Via MiXCR, TCRdb re-called the RACE reads, giving one row per CDR3 protein. Counted here are about 140,000 distinct CDR3 sequences, about 12% occurring once; the ten biggest clones make up more than 1.1%. The CDR3 is 17 residues long. CDR1 KGHDR and CDR2 SFDVKD come from the germline V gene. Trimming cost V 4 bases and J 2 bases, with 14 bases left between them.

The material sequenced was whole blood, taken in connection with sensitization to the hapten diphenylcyclopropenone (DPC). The chain links TRBV24-1 to TRBJ2-6; TRBD1 is a possible D gene (6 bases). The clonotype originates from a woman between 50 and 59 years old with alopecia areata. Some clones in this sample may be carry-over from other donors' samples. The CDR3: CATSEGPGEPGANVLTF. Written as DNA, the CDR3 is TGTGCCACCAGTGAGGGCCCAGGGGAGCCTGGGGCCAACGTCCTGACTTTC.